This entry lists 23 T cell receptor beta chains sequenced from one sample in a study of CD8+ T cells in alopecia areata. It was cDNA, reverse transcribed from extracted RNA, that served as the sequencing template. Libraries were prepared by immunoSEQ multiplex PCR; TCRdb keeps only in-frame clonotypes and omits some of them. The sample consists of more than 95,000 clones, about 51% of them appearing once. Sequencing was done on a sample of NKG2D-low CD8+ T cells sorted from blood. Every receptor here comes from a human donor with alopecia areata.

J is TRBJ2-1 and V is TRBV29-1, with TRBD2 matching over 13 bases. Germline V gene sequence: CDR1 SQVTM, CDR2 ANQGSEA. V shed 6 bases and J 8 bases; nucleotides not matched to a gene: 7. This CDR3 has 14 amino acids. CDR3 residues: CSVAGTSGMDEQFF. DNA for the CDR3: TGCAGCGTAGCCGGGACTAGCGGGATGGATGAGCAGTTCTTC.

In this sample, this clone turned up once. The chain links TRBV27 to TRBJ1-2; 10 nucleotides align to TRBD1. Unmatched junction bases numbered 7, after V lost 5 bases and J lost 4 bases. The CDR3 is 15 amino acids. CDR1 and CDR2 (germline): MNHEY, SMNVEV (reference sequence). CDR3 sequence reads: CASSVGQGFPYGYTF. In nucleotides, the CDR3 is TGTGCCAGCAGTGTGGGACAGGGGTTCCCCTATGGCTACACCTTC.

The V gene is TRBV29-1, the J gene TRBJ1-1; possibly TRBD1 for D (5 bases). CDR3 size: 11 residues. The germline CDR1 and CDR2 sequences are SQVTM and ANQGSEA. V lost 7 bases and J lost 7, with 13 bases in between. The CDR3 sequence: CSAPGDREAFF. CDR3 nucleotides: TGCAGCGCCCCGGGGGATCGTGAAGCTTTCTTT.

This CDR3 reads CATSTSNRNYGYTF. Here the CDR3 DNA reads TGTGCCACCAGCACAAGCAACAGGAACTATGGCTACACCTTC. The chain has TRBV15 and TRBJ1-2, with D possibly matching TRBD1 (5 bases). Germline V gene data show CDR1 as LNHNV and CDR2 as YYDKDF (reference sequence). V lost 4 bases to trimming and J lost 2 bases, with 11 bases between them. This CDR3 has 14 amino acids.

The chain carries TRBV30 and TRBJ2-1; D possibly matches TRBD1 or TRBD2 (5 bases each). The V end was cut by 5 bases, the J end by 3 bases, with 14 bases between. The CDR3 is 14 amino acids. Germline V gene data show CDR1 as GTSNPN and CDR2 as SVGIG (reference sequence). This chain's CDR3 is CAWDGAPHYNEQFF. CDR3 nucleotide sequence: TGTGCCTGGGACGGGGCGCCCCACTACAATGAGCAGTTCTTC.

The table lists this clone with a few counts. The chain joins TRBV5-1 to TRBJ2-2; D possibly corresponds to TRBD2 (5 bases). Germline V gene data show CDR1 as SGHRS and CDR2 as YFSETQ. Trimming left V 9 bases short and J 4 bases short, with 16 bases between. The CDR3 is 14 residues long. The CDR3 region has the DNA TGCGCCATCCTTCTCTCCGGAGGCACCGGGGAGCTGTTTTTT. Protein sequence: CAILLSGGTGELFF.

The rearrangement joins TRBV29-1 to TRBJ2-2, with D maybe TRBD1 (6 bases). The V end was cut by 3 bases, the J end by 1 base, with 18 bases between. The CDR3 runs to 17 residues. Germline CDR1 is SQVTM and CDR2 is ANQGSEA. The CDR3 reads CSVETEWAGVNTGELFF. The CDR3, as DNA: TGCAGCGTTGAGACCGAGTGGGCAGGGGTGAACACCGGGGAGCTGTTTTTT.

The V call is TRBV7-7, the J call TRBJ2-5; D ambiguous. Germline CDR1 and CDR2: SSHAT and FNYEAQ (reference sequence). CDR3 length: 12 residues. V was shortened by 5 bases and J by 4 bases, with 8 bases between the two germline ends. CDR3 DNA: TGTGCCAGCAGCCCGCTCGGAGAGACCCAGTACTTC. This gives the protein CASSPLGETQYF.

The CDR3 DNA sequence: TGTGCCTGGAGCGGAATTTTAAGGGGCGCGTATCATCTAGCCAAAAACATTCAGTACTTC. Translating gives CAWSGILRGAYHLAKNIQYF. The rearrangement links TRBV30 to TRBJ2-4, with D possibly being TRBD1 (5 bases). V gave up 3 bases and J gave up 0 bases, with 27 bases separating them. Germline-derived CDR1 and CDR2 are GTSNPN and SVGIG (reference sequence). This CDR3 region has 20 residues. Full variable domain (missing parts from reference TRBV30 and TRBJ2-4): SQTIHQWPATLVQPVGSPLSLECTVEGTSNPNLYWYRQAAGRGLQLLFYSVGIGQISSEVPQNLSASRPQDRQFILSSKKLLLSDSGFYLCAWSGILRGAYHLAKNIQYFGAGTRLSVL.

The sample holds a few counts of this clone. The gene calls are TRBV7-9 and TRBJ2-5; D may be TRBD1 (6 bases). This CDR3 contains 14 residues. With 3 bases removed from V and 1 base from J, the gap between germline ends came to 9 bases. Germline CDR1 is SEHNR and CDR2 is FQNEAQ (reference sequence). CDR3 in amino acids: CASSLDSFQETQYF. The CDR3 DNA is TGTGCCAGCAGCTTGGACAGTTTCCAAGAGACCCAGTACTTC. Drawing the rest from reference TRBV7-9 and TRBJ2-5, the complete variable domain is DTGVSQNPRHKITKRGQNVTFRCDPISEHNRLYWYRQTLGQGPEFLTYFQNEAQLEKSRLLSDRFSAERPKGSFSTLEIQRTEQGDSAMYLCASSLDSFQETQYFGPGTRLLVL.

A few counts support this clone. The chain employs TRBV4-3 and TRBJ2-7, with 8 bases fitting TRBD1. The ends lost 4 bases at V and 2 bases at J; junction bases unmatched: 10. The germline V gene has CDR1 LGHNA and CDR2 YSLEER. The CDR3 spans 16 residues. The CDR3 reads CASSPTRTTGAYEQYF. The CDR3, as DNA: TGCGCCAGCAGCCCCACTCGCACGACAGGGGCCTACGAGCAGTACTTC.

The chain is built from TRBV7-8 and TRBJ2-7; no clear D. Germline CDR1 reads SGHVS; CDR2 reads FQNEAQ. This CDR3 has 12 residues. With 5 bases removed from V and 0 bases from J, the gap between germline ends came to 5 bases. CDR3 sequence (DNA): TGTGCCAGCAGCGGAGCCTCCTACGAGCAGTACTTC. Translating it yields CASSGASYEQYF.

This clone occurred a few times. This rearrangement joins TRBV19 to TRBJ1-5; D is perhaps TRBD1 (5 bases). Deletions cut 7 bases from V and 5 bases from J, with 15 bases between. CDR1 LNHDA and CDR2 SQIVND come from the germline V gene (reference sequence). The length of the CDR3 is 14 residues. The CDR3 protein is CASILEGSDQPQHF. The DNA for the CDR3 is TGTGCCAGTATCCTTGAGGGGTCGGATCAGCCCCAGCATTTT. The variable domain in full, with the rest retrieved from reference TRBV19 and TRBJ1-5, is DGGITQSPKYLFRKEGQNVTLSCEQNLNHDAMYWYRQDPGQGLRLIYYSQIVNDFQKGDIAEGYSVSREKKESFPLTVTSAQKNPTAFYLCASILEGSDQPQHFGDGTRLSIL.

V and J are TRBV20-1 and TRBJ1-1; D is possibly TRBD1 (5 bases). CDR1 is DFQATT and CDR2 is SNEGSKA in the germline V gene (reference sequence). Trimming shortened V by 6 bases and J by 14 bases, and 10 bases separated the two germline ends. This CDR3 contains 8 residues. CDR3 in DNA: TGCAGTGCCGGGGACGGCTTCTTT. Translation gives CSAGDGFF.

This clone was recorded a few times. V is TRBV7-2 and J is TRBJ1-2, with a possible D match to TRBD1 (6 bases). In germline, CDR1 is SGHTA, CDR2 FQGNSA. The CDR3 has 16 amino acids. The ends were cut back, 1 base at V and 4 bases at J, with 16 bases in the middle. The CDR3 reads CASSLDAPGAGYGYTF. CDR3 nucleotides: TGTGCCAGCAGCTTAGACGCCCCGGGGGCCGGCTATGGCTACACCTTC.

In its sample, this clone was seen a few times. The chain joins TRBV29-1 to TRBJ2-5; TRBD2 is a possible D gene (5 bases). Germline assignment: CDR1 SQVTM and CDR2 ANQGSEA. The CDR3 contains 14 residues. V was pared by 6 bases and J by 5 bases, with 19 bases between. The CDR3 nucleotides are TGCAGCGTGGAATACCCGGGAAGGTTCGAGACCCAGTACTTC. This codes for CSVEYPGRFETQYF.

This clone was found a few times. The chain recombines TRBV6-6 with TRBJ1-1, with D possibly TRBD1 on 5 matching bases. Per germline, CDR1 MNHNY and CDR2 SVGAGI (reference sequence). There are 13 residues in the CDR3. V lost 0 bases and J lost 3, with 5 bases in between. CDR3 nucleotides: TGTGCCAGCAGTTACTCGACAGACACTGAAGCTTTCTTT. Translation gives CASSYSTDTEAFF.

The chain uses TRBV5-6 and TRBJ2-5; 9 bases are shared with TRBD1. This CDR3 comprises 15 residues. J was trimmed by 5 bases and V by 3 bases; bases with no gene match: 8. Germline CDR1 SGHDT, CDR2 YYEEEE. The CDR3 reads CASSYGTGPSETQYF. The CDR3 nucleotides read TGTGCCAGCAGCTACGGGACAGGGCCTTCCGAGACCCAGTACTTC.

This clone came up a few times. The rearrangement uses TRBV29-1 and TRBJ2-1; TRBD2 might be the D (6 bases). V was cut by 6 bases and J by 7 bases, with 16 bases left in between. The CDR3 covers 13 residues. Germline V CDR1 and CDR2: SQVTM, ANQGSEA. CDR3 residues: CSVLGTSLNEQFF. Written as DNA, the CDR3 is TGCAGCGTCCTGGGGACTTCTCTTAATGAGCAGTTCTTC.

This clone was counted a few times. The V gene is TRBV28, the J gene TRBJ2-7; 7 bases are shared with TRBD2. With 6 bases clipped from V and 2 bases from J, the junction kept 13 bases outside the gene matches. The germline CDR1 and CDR2 sequences are MDHEN and SYDVKM. The CDR3 has 16 amino acids. CDR3 amino acids: CASRDLAAISAYEQYF. The CDR3 DNA is TGTGCCAGCAGGGACCTAGCGGCTATATCGGCCTACGAGCAGTACTTC. Using reference TRBV28 and TRBJ2-7 for the parts outside the CDR3, the full variable domain is DVKVTQSSRYLVKRTGEKVFLECVQDMDHENMFWYRQDPGLGLRLIYFSYDVKMKEKGDIPEGYSVSREKKERFSLILESASTNQTSMYLCASRDLAAISAYEQYFGPGTRLTVT.

The rearrangement joins TRBV30 to TRBJ2-7; unclear D gene. V lost 1 base and J 0 bases, leaving 7 bases between the germline ends. The CDR3 extends over 13 amino acids. Germline values: CDR1 GTSNPN, CDR2 SVGIG (reference sequence). The CDR3 loop is CAWSEALSYEQYF. The DNA for the CDR3 is TGTGCCTGGAGTGAGGCACTCTCCTACGAGCAGTACTTC.

This chain joins TRBV9 and TRBJ1-4, with no clear D. The CDR3 is made up of 15 amino acids. Germline loops: CDR1 SGDLS, CDR2 YYNGEE. V gave up 0 bases and J gave up 8 bases, with 14 bases separating them. CDR3 in DNA: TGTGCCAGCAGCGTAGTGGGGAGCCGGGAAGAAAAACTGTTTTTT. Translated, it gives CASSVVGSREEKLFF. Full variable domain (missing parts from reference TRBV9 and TRBJ1-4): DSGVTQTPKHLITATGQRVTLRCSPRSGDLSVYWYQQSLDQGLQFLIQYYNGEERAKGNILERFSAQQFPDLHSELNLSSLELGDSALYFCASSVVGSREEKLFFGSGTQLSVL.

This clone was detected only a few times. V and J are TRBV29-1 and TRBJ1-1, with TRBD1 identical over 10 bases. The CDR3 spans 14 residues. V lost 6 bases, J lost 6 bases, and 10 bases stayed unmatched. Germline V lookup: CDR1 SQVTM, CDR2 ANQGSEA. The DNA of the CDR3 is TGCAGCGTCCCGGGACAGGGGTCTCACCCTGAAGCTTTCTTT. Its protein is CSVPGQGSHPEAFF.